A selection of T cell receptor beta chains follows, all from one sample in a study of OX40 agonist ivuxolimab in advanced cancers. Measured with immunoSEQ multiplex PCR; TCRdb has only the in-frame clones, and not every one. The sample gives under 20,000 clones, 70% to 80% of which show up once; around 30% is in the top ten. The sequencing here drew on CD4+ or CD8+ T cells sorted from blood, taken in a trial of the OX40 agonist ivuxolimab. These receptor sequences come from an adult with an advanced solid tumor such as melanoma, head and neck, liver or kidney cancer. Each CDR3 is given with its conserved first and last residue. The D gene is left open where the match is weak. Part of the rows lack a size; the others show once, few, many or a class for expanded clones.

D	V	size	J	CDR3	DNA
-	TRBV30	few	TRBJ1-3	CAWTPDSYSGNTIYF	TGTGCCTGGACCCCGGACAGCTACTCTGGAAACACCATATATTTT
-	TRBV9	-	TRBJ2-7	CASSGSLNYEQYF	TGTGCCAGCAGCGGAAGTTTAAACTACGAGCAGTACTTC
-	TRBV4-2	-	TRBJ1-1	CASSHTPNTEAFF	TGTGCCAGCAGCCATACACCGAACACTGAAGCTTTCTTT
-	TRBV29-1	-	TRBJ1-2	CSVEGLNYGYTF	TGCAGCGTTGAAGGTCTTAACTATGGCTACACCTTC
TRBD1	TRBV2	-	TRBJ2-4	CAIKGANIQYF	TGTGCCATCAAGGGGGCGAACATTCAGTACTTC
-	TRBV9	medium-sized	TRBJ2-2	CASSPHGDLYTGELFF	TGTGCCAGCAGCCCCCATGGGGACCTTTACACCGGGGAGCTGTTTTTT
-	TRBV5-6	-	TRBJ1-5	CASSQAAGLISNQPQHF	TGTGCCAGCAGCCAGGCGGCAGGGCTAATTAGCAATCAGCCCCAGCATTTT
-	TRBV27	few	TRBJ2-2	CASSPNTGELFF	TGTGCCAGCAGTCCGAACACCGGGGAGCTGTTTTTT
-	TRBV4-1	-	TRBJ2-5	CASSLYTSGEGTQYF	TGCGCCAGCAGCCTCTATACGTCCGGGGAAGGGACCCAGTACTTC
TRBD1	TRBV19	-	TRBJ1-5	CASSIRTGGLDQPQHF	TGTGCCAGTAGTATAAGGACAGGGGGGTTGGATCAGCCCCAGCATTTT
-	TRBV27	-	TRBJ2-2	CASSFTETVNIGELFF	TGTGCCAGCAGTTTCACCGAAACAGTAAACATCGGGGAGCTGTTTTTT
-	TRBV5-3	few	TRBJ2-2	CARSRQCGGTGELFF	TGTGCCAGAAGCCGTCAGTGCGGCGGCACCGGGGAGCTGTTTTTT
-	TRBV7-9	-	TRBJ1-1	CASSFGVTEAFF	TGTGCCAGCAGCTTCGGCGTGACTGAAGCTTTCTTT
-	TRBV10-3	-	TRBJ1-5	CAISESQANNQPQHF	TGTGCCATCAGTGAGTCTCAGGCGAATAATCAGCCCCAGCATTTT
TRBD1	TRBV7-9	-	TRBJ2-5	CASSLRVTGDQETQYF	TGTGCCAGCAGCTTAAGGGTGACAGGGGATCAGGAGACCCAGTACTTC
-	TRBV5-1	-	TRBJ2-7	CASSQGGITDEQYF	TGCGCCAGCTCACAGGGAGGGATTACGGACGAGCAGTACTTC
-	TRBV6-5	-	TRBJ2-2	CASSLWTLGTGELFF	TGTGCCAGCAGCCTTTGGACTCTGGGCACCGGGGAGCTGTTTTTT
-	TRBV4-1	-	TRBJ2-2	CASSQVLNTGELFF	TGCGCCAGCAGCCAAGTTCTGAACACCGGGGAGCTGTTTTTT
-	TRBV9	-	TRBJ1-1	CASSVGWGQDTEAFF	TGTGCCAGCAGCGTAGGTTGGGGGCAGGACACTGAAGCTTTCTTT
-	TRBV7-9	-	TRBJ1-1	CASSSLLSEAFF	TGTGCCAGCAGCTCCCTCTTATCTGAAGCTTTCTTT
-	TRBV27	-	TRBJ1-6	CASSPPDVRSPLHF	TGTGCCAGCAGTCCGCCCGATGTCAGGTCACCCCTCCACTTT
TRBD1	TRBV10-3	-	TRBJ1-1	CATYNPDRGNTEAFF	TGTGCCACCTATAACCCGGACAGGGGGAACACTGAAGCTTTCTTT
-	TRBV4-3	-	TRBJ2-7	CASSHSRTSSYEQYF	TGCGCCAGCAGCCATTCCCGGACATCCTCCTACGAGCAGTACTTC
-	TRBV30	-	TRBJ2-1	CAWGTGTSNEQFF	TGTGCCTGGGGAACCGGGACCTCCAATGAGCAGTTCTTC
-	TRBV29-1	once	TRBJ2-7	CSVEAGRVTPSSYEQYF	TGCAGCGTTGAAGCGGGTCGGGTGACACCAAGTAGCTACGAGCAGTACTTC
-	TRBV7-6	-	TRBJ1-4	CASSLKIGEKLFF	TGTGCCAGCAGCTTAAAGATTGGTGAAAAACTGTTTTTT
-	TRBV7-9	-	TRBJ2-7	CASSTWSYEQYF	TGTGCCAGCAGCACCTGGAGTTACGAGCAGTACTTC
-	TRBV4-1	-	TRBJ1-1	CASSPAGGWAEAFF	TGCGCCAGCAGCCCCGCCGGGGGTTGGGCTGAAGCTTTCTTT
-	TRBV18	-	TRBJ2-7	CASSPRPSSYEQYF	TGTGCCAGCTCACCACGACCGAGCTCCTACGAGCAGTACTTC
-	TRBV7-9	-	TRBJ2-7	CASFQGGSREQYF	TGTGCCAGCTTTCAAGGGGGATCGCGCGAGCAGTACTTC
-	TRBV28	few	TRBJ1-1	CASSLLQGNSAFF	TGTGCCAGCAGTTTACTGCAGGGGAATTCGGCTTTCTTT
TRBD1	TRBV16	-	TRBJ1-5	CASSPTGGNQPQHF	TGTGCCAGCAGCCCGACAGGGGGCAATCAGCCCCAGCATTTT
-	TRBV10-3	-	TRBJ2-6	CAISETGSSGANVLTF	TGTGCCATCAGTGAGACAGGGAGCTCTGGGGCCAACGTCCTGACTTTC
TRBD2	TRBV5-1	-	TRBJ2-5	CASSSFRGEGETQYF	TGCGCCAGCAGCTCGTTTCGGGGGGAAGGAGAGACCCAGTACTTC
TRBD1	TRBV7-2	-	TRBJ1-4	CASSFGTGENEKLFF	TGTGCCAGCAGCTTTGGGACAGGGGAGAATGAAAAACTGTTTTTT
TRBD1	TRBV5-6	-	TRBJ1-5	CASSLAGGRKQPQHF	TGTGCCAGCAGCTTGGCAGGGGGCAGGAAGCAGCCCCAGCATTTT
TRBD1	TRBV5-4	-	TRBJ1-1	CASSFPTGDPEAFF	TGTGCCAGCAGCTTTCCTACAGGGGACCCTGAAGCTTTCTTT
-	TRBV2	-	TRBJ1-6	CASSGGSRPLHF	TGTGCCAGCAGTGGGGGATCCCGACCCCTCCACTTT
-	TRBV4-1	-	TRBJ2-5	CASSQVGVETQYF	TGCGCCAGCAGCCAGGTCGGGGTAGAGACCCAGTACTTC
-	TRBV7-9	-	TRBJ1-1	CASSLDVTAEAFF	TGTGCCAGCAGCTTGGACGTTACCGCTGAAGCTTTCTTT
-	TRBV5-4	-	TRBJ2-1	CASSLRTETRQFF	TGTGCCAGCAGCTTAAGGACCGAGACACGGCAGTTCTTC
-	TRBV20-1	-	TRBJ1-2	CSATDGYTF	TGCAGTGCTACGGATGGCTACACCTTC
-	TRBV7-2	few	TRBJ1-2	CASSRGVLLDTF	TGTGCCAGCAGCCGCGGGGTACTTCTCGACACCTTC
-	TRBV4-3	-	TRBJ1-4	CASSQEPDGREKLFF	TGCGCCAGCAGCCAAGAACCGGACGGGCGTGAAAAACTGTTTTTT
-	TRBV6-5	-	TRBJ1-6	CASGPSYNSPLHF	TGTGCCAGCGGACCCTCCTATAATTCACCCCTCCACTTT
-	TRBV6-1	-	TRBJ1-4	CASSEIRQEIATNEKLFF	TGTGCCAGCAGTGAAATAAGACAGGAAATTGCAACTAATGAAAAACTGTTTTTT
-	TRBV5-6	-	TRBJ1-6	CASSLGVGDGYLESPLHF	TGTGCCAGCAGCTTGGGTGTTGGAGATGGATATTTGGAATCACCCCTCCACTTT
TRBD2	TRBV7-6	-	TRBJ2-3	CASSKGTSGGTDTQYF	TGTGCCAGCAGCAAAGGGACTAGCGGGGGCACAGATACGCAGTATTTT
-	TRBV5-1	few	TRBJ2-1	CASTVLSSYNEQFF	TGCGCCAGTACAGTGTTGAGCTCCTACAATGAGCAGTTCTTC
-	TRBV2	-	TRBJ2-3	CASTKDGYYTDTQYF	TGTGCCAGCACTAAGGACGGGTACTACACAGATACGCAGTATTTT
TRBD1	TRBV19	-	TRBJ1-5	CASSRGQGGDQPQHF	TGTGCCAGTAGTCGGGGACAGGGGGGAGATCAGCCCCAGCATTTT
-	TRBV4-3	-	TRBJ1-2	CASSQGGGGYGYTF	TGCGCCAGCAGCCAAGGTGGGGGGGGTTATGGCTACACCTTC
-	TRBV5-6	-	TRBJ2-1	CASSPGLSDEQFF	TGTGCCAGCAGCCCTGGCCTTAGCGATGAGCAGTTCTTC
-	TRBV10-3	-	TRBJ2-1	CAISDPGHSYGGQFF	TGTGCCATCAGTGATCCGGGACACTCTTACGGGGGACAGTTCTTC